This T cell receptor beta chain was sequenced for a study of T-cell reconstitution after alpha-beta-depleted transplantation in children. Points from the study as a whole: Several patients had high TCRbeta diversity at day 60; it came from surviving recipient T cells and thymic progenitors. Roughly two months post-transplant, alpha-beta T cells reportedly originated from several hundred graft clones that had expanded.

This clonotype was counted ten times or more. Its matching antigen is unknown. Trimming pared 5 bases from V and 0 bases from J, leaving 11 bases between. The CDR3 sequence is 14 residues long. CDR1 is SQVTM, CDR2 ANQGSEA, per germline. It was with unique molecular identifiers that the TCRbeta library was prepared. TCRdb re-analysed the PCR reads in MiXCR, keeping a single row per CDR3 protein. The sample has approximately 82,000 distinct CDR3 sequences; about a sixth are singletons. Sequenced material: PBMCs, mostly from graft donor cells, taken 180 days after TCRalphabeta/CD19-depleted stem cell transplant. This chain joins TRBV29-1 and TRBJ2-1; D might be TRBD1 (6 bases). The receptor was isolated from a male patient aged 2 to 9 who had a stem cell transplant for acute lymphoblastic leukemia, so the T cells may come from the graft donor. The DNA of the CDR3 is TGCAGCGTTTATACAGGGCCCTCCTACAATGAGCAGTTCTTC. Translated: CSVYTGPSYNEQFF.